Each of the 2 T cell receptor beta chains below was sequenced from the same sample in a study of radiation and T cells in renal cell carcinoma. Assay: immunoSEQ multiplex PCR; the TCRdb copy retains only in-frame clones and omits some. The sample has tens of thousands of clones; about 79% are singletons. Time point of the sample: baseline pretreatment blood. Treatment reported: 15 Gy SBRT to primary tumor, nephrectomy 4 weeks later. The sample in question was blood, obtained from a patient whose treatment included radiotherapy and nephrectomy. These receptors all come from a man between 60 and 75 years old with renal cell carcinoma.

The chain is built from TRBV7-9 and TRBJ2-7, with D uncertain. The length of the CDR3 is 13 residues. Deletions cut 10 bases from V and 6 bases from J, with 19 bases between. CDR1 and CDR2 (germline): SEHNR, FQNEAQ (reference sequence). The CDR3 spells CATSNSGALEQYF. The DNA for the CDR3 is TGTGCCACCAGTAACAGTGGAGCGCTCGAGCAGTACTTC.

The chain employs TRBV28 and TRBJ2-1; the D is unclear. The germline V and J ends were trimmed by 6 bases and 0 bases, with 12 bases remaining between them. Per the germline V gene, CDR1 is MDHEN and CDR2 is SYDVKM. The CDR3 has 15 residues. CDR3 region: CASRPDTGSYNEQFF. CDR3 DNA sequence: TGTGCCAGCAGGCCCGACACGGGCTCCTACAATGAGCAGTTCTTC.